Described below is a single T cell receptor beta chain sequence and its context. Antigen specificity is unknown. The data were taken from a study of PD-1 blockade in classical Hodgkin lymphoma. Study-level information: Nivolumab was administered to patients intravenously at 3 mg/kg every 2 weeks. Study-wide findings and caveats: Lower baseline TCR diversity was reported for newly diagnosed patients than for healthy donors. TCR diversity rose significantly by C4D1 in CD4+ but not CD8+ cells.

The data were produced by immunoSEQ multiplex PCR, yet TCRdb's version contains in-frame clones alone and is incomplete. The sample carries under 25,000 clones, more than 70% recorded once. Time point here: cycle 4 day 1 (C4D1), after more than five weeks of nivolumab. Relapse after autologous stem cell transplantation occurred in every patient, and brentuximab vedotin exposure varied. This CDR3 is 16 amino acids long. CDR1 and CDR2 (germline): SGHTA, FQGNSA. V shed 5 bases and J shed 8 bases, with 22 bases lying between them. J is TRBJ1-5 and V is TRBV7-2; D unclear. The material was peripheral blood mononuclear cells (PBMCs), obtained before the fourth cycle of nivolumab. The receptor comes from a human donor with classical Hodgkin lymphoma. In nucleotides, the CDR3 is TGTGCCAGCAGCCCCGCATATAGCCGCCCAATCAAGCCCCAGCATTTT. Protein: CASSPAYSRPIKPQHF.